This T cell receptor (beta chain) originates from a study of shared clonotypes between healthy human individuals. Study in general: Donors, aged 18 to 49, were a couple of women and a few men.

The method was immunoSEQ multiplex PCR; TCRdb's version includes in-frame clones alone and lacks a portion of them. This table has about 2.3 million clones, about nine tenths appearing once. With 8 bases removed from V and 15 bases from J, the gap between germline ends came to 20 bases. The CDR3 is 12 amino acids. Germline values: CDR1 SNHLY, CDR2 FYNNEI. A remark on this clone: Antigen unknown.

Study-level results: Generation of non-shared clonotypes was less probable than generation of clonotypes shared by all four donors.

The clonotype originates from a young man in good health. Some clones in this sample may be carry-over from other donors' samples. This rearrangement joins TRBV2 to TRBJ1-5; D gene uncertain. Sample: naive CD4+ T cells from PBMCs. Subset denoted: CD45RA+ positively selected. CDR3 protein: CASAEGGGLWHF. CDR3 sequence (DNA): TGTGCCAGCGCAGAGGGCGGCGGACTATGGCATTTT.